These 2 T cell receptor beta chains were all obtained from the same sample, sequenced in a study of vaccination and CD4 T cells after COVID-19. Their cognate antigens are unknown. As for treatment: approximately 11-day PBMC culture with coronavirus spike peptide pools or control peptides (ViraFEST assay). Cultured CD4+ T-cell DNA underwent Oncomine TCR Beta short-read sequencing. TCRdb itself ran the PCR reads through MiXCR, one entry per CDR3 protein. This table has approximately 10,000 distinct CDR3 sequences, around 75% appearing once. Specimen: CD4+ T cells from blood, cultured in vitro. Receptor source: a human donor who had recovered from COVID-19.

The chain is built from TRBV20-1 and TRBJ1-6; no reliable D call. This CDR3 contains 14 residues. V was pared by 5 bases and J by 4 bases, with 12 bases between. CDR1 and CDR2 from the germline V gene are DFQATT and SNEGSKA (reference sequence). CDR3 bases: TGCAGTGCTCTCCTAGGCCAGTATAATTCACCCCTCCACTTT. This sequence encodes CSALLGQYNSPLHF.

This clonotype was seen a single time. The chain combines TRBV6-4 with TRBJ2-5; TRBD1 matches at 11 bases. The CDR3 sequence is 16 residues long. Germline CDR1 MRHNA, CDR2 SNTAGT. The ends lost 3 bases at V and 5 bases at J; junction bases unmatched: 8. CDR3 in DNA: TGTGCCAGCAGTGAGACCGGGGACAGGGGGAGTGAGACCCAGTACTTC. Protein product: CASSETGDRGSETQYF.